A single sample is the source of the 6 T cell receptor beta chains below, sequenced in a study of blood T cell repertoires in COVID-19 (dated by TCRdb to 2020 to 2022). The method was the immunoSEQ multiplex PCR assay. Here the immuneACCESS table is served through TCRdb, limited to in-frame sequences with V and J called. Missing clones are a known gap in these copies; in checked studies unresolved V genes cover under half, and the rest lacks a known reason. Here the sample has some 220,000 clones; roughly 80% occur a single time. 1.3% of the sample comes from the top ten. Sequencing was carried out using PBMCs or T cells enriched from blood (not recorded which). These TCRs come from a woman aged 40 to 55 with acute COVID-19.

The V and J genes are TRBV7-2 and TRBJ2-1, with 10 bases identical to TRBD2. The germline CDR1 and CDR2 sequences are SGHTA and FQGNSA. The CDR3 loop spans 16 amino acids. V trimming: 1 base; J trimming: 4 bases; junction bases outside the gene matches: 4. CDR3 amino acids: CASSLEGSGGYNEQFF. The CDR3 nucleotides are TGTGCCAGCAGCTTAGAGGGTAGCGGGGGGTACAATGAGCAGTTCTTC.

This clone was picked up a small number of times. V gene TRBV15 combines with J gene TRBJ1-1, with 7 bases that match TRBD1. The CDR3 consists of 13 residues. CDR1 is LNHNV, CDR2 YYDKDF, per germline (reference sequence). J was trimmed by 10 bases and V by 2 bases; bases with no gene match: 7. DNA for the CDR3: TGTGCCACCAGCAGAACCACAGGGGCTCCAGCTTTCTTT. Its protein is CATSRTTGAPAFF.

This chain uses TRBV10-3 with TRBJ1-2, with a weak D call TRBD1 (6 bases). V gave up 8 bases and J gave up 5 bases, with 12 bases separating them. This CDR3 has 12 amino acids. Germline CDR1 reads ENHRY; CDR2 reads SYGVKD. The CDR3 DNA sequence: TGTGCCATCCGGGACAACAATTATGGCTACACCTTC. Encoded protein: CAIRDNNYGYTF.

CDR3 DNA sequence: TGTGCCACCAGTGATTTGCAGGGGCTCGTGGAGACCCAGTACTTC. This gives the protein CATSDLQGLVETQYF. The chain uses TRBV24-1 and TRBJ2-5; D is possibly TRBD1 (6 bases). The CDR3 runs 15 residues. Germline V gene lookup returns CDR1 KGHDR and CDR2 SFDVKD. Between the trimmed V and J ends, which lost 0 bases and 5 bases, there was a span of 12 bases.

The genes are TRBV24-1 and TRBJ2-3; 9 nucleotides line up with TRBD2. The CDR3 has 17 amino acids. From germline, CDR1 is KGHDR and CDR2 SFDVKD. After removal of 2 bases from V and 4 bases from J, the junction contained 9 bases not matched to a gene. CDR3 bases: TGTGCCACCAGTGATTACCGTCTGGCGGGAGGGCCAGATACGCAGTATTTT. It translates to CATSDYRLAGGPDTQYF.

The rearrangement uses TRBV4-3 and TRBJ1-2, with D uncertain. V was shortened by 0 bases and J by 7 bases, with 12 bases between the two germline ends. CDR1 LGHNA and CDR2 YSLEER come from the germline V gene. The CDR3 loop spans 14 amino acids. This chain's CDR3 is CASSQEVSFSGYTF. The CDR3, as DNA: TGCGCCAGCAGCCAAGAGGTTTCTTTTAGTGGCTACACCTTC.